This T cell receptor beta chain was obtained from a study of blood T cell repertoires in COVID-19. Study-wide background: PBMCs, B-cell-depleted T cells, or T cells provided the cDNA or gDNA that made up the material.

Original data processing: The authors estimated nucleated cell counts from reference gene primer amplification. Profiled with immunoSEQ multiplex PCR; TCRdb holds only in-frame clones, not every one. V, J and clone size are taken as reported in that table, and D and trimming were inferred from the DNA itself. The sample includes approximately 150,000 clones, about 80% of them seen just once. V lost 3 bases and J lost 2; bases outside the gene matches: 5. Germline V gene data show CDR1 as MNHEY and CDR2 as SMNVEV (reference sequence). The CDR3 contains 15 residues. This clonotype was obtained from an elderly woman with acute or convalescent COVID-19. This chain uses TRBV27 with TRBJ1-1; TRBD1 matches at 8 bases. Sample: peripheral blood. The CDR3 bases are TGTGCCAGCAGTTTTTCTACAGGGGGAAACACTGAAGCTTTCTTT. Protein product: CASSFSTGGNTEAFF.